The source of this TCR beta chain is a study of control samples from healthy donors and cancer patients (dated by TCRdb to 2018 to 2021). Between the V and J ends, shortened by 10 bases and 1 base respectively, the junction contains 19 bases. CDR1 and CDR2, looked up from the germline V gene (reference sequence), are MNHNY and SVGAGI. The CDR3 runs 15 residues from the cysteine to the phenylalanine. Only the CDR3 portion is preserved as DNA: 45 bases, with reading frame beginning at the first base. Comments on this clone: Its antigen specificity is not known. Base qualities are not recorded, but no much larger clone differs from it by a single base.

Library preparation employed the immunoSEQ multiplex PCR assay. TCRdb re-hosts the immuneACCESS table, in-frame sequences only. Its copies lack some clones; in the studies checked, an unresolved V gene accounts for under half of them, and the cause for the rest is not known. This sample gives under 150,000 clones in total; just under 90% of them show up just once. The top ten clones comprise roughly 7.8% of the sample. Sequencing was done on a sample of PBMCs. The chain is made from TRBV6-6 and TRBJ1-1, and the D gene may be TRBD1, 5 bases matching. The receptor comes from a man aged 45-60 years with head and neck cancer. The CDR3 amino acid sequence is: CATLRPGRGNTEAFF. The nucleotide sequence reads TGTGCCACCCTCCGACCGGGACGGGGGAACACTGAAGCTTTCTTT.